Below are 10 T cell receptor beta chains sequenced from a single sample in a study of identical twins (TCRdb year 2016). Libraries were prepared through 5' RACE. TCRdb names Illumina HiSeq 2000 as the instrument used. The raw public data were reprocessed by TCRdb itself: fastp quality trimming at Q25, MiXCR clonotype calling, in-frame beta chains only. Each record represents a unique CDR3 protein, reported with the most common genes and DNA among its rows. The sample table records around 240,000 distinct CDR3 sequences; approximately 7% of these occur just once. Jointly, the top ten make up roughly 3.4% of the sample. The same data also contributed to another study, on yellow fever vaccine responses in identical twins.

The sequencing sample was made of memory (CD45RO+) T cells sorted from blood. The cell subset or site label on this specimen signifies: CD45RO+ enriched T cells. The source of these receptors is a woman aged 18-29 years in good health.

The rearrangement uses TRBV6-1 and TRBJ1-5; weak D call: TRBD1 (6 bases). V dropped 6 bases and J dropped 4 bases, with 16 bases sitting between them. Germline V lookup: CDR1 MNHNS, CDR2 SASEGT. The CDR3 sequence is 15 residues long. The DNA for the CDR3 is TGTGCCAGCAGGGATCAAGGGGGGCGGAATCAGCCCCAGCATTTT. Encoded protein: CASRDQGGRNQPQHF.

This clonotype was recorded at least ten times. The CDR3 is CATPTGGLTGELFF. The CDR3 nucleotides are TGTGCCACTCCGACAGGGGGCTTAACCGGGGAGCTGTTTTTT. This chain links TRBV7-6 with TRBJ2-2; 10 bases fit TRBD1. The CDR3 spans 14 residues. Germline values: CDR1 SGHVS, CDR2 FNYEAQ. V was clipped by 10 bases and J by 5 bases; unmatched bases: 7.

At least ten counts were recorded for this clonotype. The chain uses TRBV7-8 and TRBJ2-7; 10 nucleotides line up with TRBD2. Germline-derived CDR1 and CDR2 are SGHVS and FQNEAQ. The CDR3 is 14 residues long. Trimming took 3 bases from V and 4 from J; bases not matched to a gene: 3. The CDR3 is CASSLGTSVYEQYF. Written as DNA, the CDR3 is TGTGCCAGCAGCTTGGGGACTAGCGTTTACGAGCAGTACTTC. Drawing the rest from reference TRBV7-8 and TRBJ2-7, the complete variable domain is GAGVSQSPRYKVAKRGQDVALRCDPISGHVSLFWYQQALGQGPEFLTYFQNEAQLDKSGLPSDRFFAERPEGSVSTLKIQRTQQEDSAVYLCASSLGTSVYEQYFGPGTRLTVT.

The genes are TRBV15 and TRBJ1-4; D unresolved. Trimming took 0 bases from V and 10 from J, leaving 6 bases between them. CDR1 and CDR2 (germline): LNHNV, YYDKDF (reference sequence). CDR3 length: 12 amino acids. The CDR3 reads CATSRERGKLFF. The CDR3 DNA reads as TGTGCCACCAGCAGAGAGCGGGGAAAACTGTTTTTT.

This clonotype was counted many times. V usage is TRBV2 and J usage is TRBJ2-1; 9 bases line up with TRBD2. The V and J ends lost 5 bases and 5 bases, in that order; junction bases with no gene match: 1. Germline V gene data show CDR1 as SNHLY and CDR2 as FYNNEI. The CDR3 has 13 amino acids. In DNA, the CDR3 is TGTGCCAGCAGTCTAGCGGGGAACAATGAGCAGTTCTTC. Protein: CASSLAGNNEQFF. The whole variable domain, remainder taken from reference TRBV2 and TRBJ2-1, is EPEVTQTPSHQVTQMGQEVILRCVPISNHLYFYWYRQILGQKVEFLVSFYNNEISEKSEIFDDQFSVERPDGSNFTLKIRSTKLEDSAMYFCASSLAGNNEQFFGPGTRLTVL.

In this sample, this clonotype turned up a few times. V usage is TRBV12-3 or TRBV12-4 and J usage is TRBJ1-5, with D hard to call. The CDR3 spans 13 residues. Trimming cost V 6 bases and J 3 bases, with 9 bases left between them. CDR3 sequence: CASRLEVNQPQHF. The CDR3 DNA reads TGTGCCAGCAGACTTGAGGTCAATCAGCCCCAGCATTTT.

V and J are TRBV20-1 and TRBJ2-1; 11 bases are a match to TRBD2. CDR1 and CDR2 (germline): DFQATT, SNEGSKA (reference sequence). Germline trimming cut 6 bases from V and 8 bases from J; bases unmatched to any gene: 15. The CDR3 has 16 residues. CDR3 in DNA: TGCAGTGCCGAGGAAACGCTTAGCGGGAGGGGTTATGAGCAGTTCTTC. Translating gives CSAEETLSGRGYEQFF.

This clonotype was observed a handful of times. The J gene is TRBJ1-2, the V gene TRBV20-1, with TRBD1 as a possible D gene (5 bases). The CDR3 length is 13 residues. The V gene's germline CDR1 is DFQATT and CDR2 SNEGSKA (reference sequence). The ends were cut back, 3 bases at V and 0 bases at J, with 8 bases in the middle. The CDR3 DNA is TGCAGTGCTAGTGGGGGTACTAACTATGGCTACACCTTC. Residues: CSASGGTNYGYTF.

This clonotype appeared many times. Here the CDR3 reads CASSLRLAESTDTQYF. The CDR3 nucleotides read TGTGCCAGCAGTTTACGGTTAGCGGAGAGCACAGATACGCAGTATTTT. The V and J genes are TRBV12-3 or TRBV12-4 and TRBJ2-3; possibly TRBD2 for D (6 bases). This CDR3 region has 16 residues. V was shortened by 2 bases and J by 0 bases, with 12 bases between the two germline ends.

The sample holds a few counts of this clonotype. This chain connects TRBV7-6 to TRBJ2-1; unclear D gene. The ends were cut back, 0 bases at V and 3 bases at J, with 6 bases in the middle. This CDR3 contains 14 residues. CDR1 SGHVS and CDR2 FNYEAQ come from the germline V gene. CDR3: CASSLAPSYNEQFF. CDR3 DNA: TGTGCCAGCAGCTTAGCGCCTAGCTACAATGAGCAGTTCTTC.